One sample yielded the 24 T cell receptor beta chains listed below, sequenced in a study of blood T cells in healthy people across ages. The use of a sample-barcoded 5' primer and a J-beta primer mix characterized a second PCR of roughly 6 to 11 cycles. Each CDR3 protein is one row after TCRdb ran MiXCR on the 5' RACE reads. The table shows about 1 million distinct CDR3 sequences, with 25% occurring only once. These same data were also listed under a study on T cells of mothers and their children.

Sequenced: blood. The receptor set was obtained from a girl between 2 and 10 years old in good health.

This chain uses TRBV12-3 or TRBV12-4 with TRBJ2-1, with D perhaps TRBD2 (5 bases). This CDR3 is 13 amino acids long. The V end was cut by 10 bases, the J end by 7 bases, with 17 bases between. CDR3 amino acids: CATRRETLNEQFF. The CDR3 nucleotides read TGTGCCACCAGACGGGAAACGTTGAATGAGCAGTTCTTC.

This clonotype was found once. This rearrangement joins TRBV29-1 to TRBJ1-2; D is ambiguous. Germline V gives CDR1 SQVTM, CDR2 ANQGSEA. CDR3 length: 14 residues. Trimming left V 4 bases short and J 2 bases short, with 14 bases between. In nucleotides, the CDR3 is TGCAGCGTTGTCCAGCCTCCCCAAAACTATGGCTACACCTTC. It specifies CSVVQPPQNYGYTF.

This clonotype was recorded a few times. The rearrangement joins TRBV12-3 or TRBV12-4 to TRBJ2-2; a possible D gene is TRBD1 (5 bases). Trimming cost V 7 bases and J 3 bases, with 12 bases left between them. There are 14 residues in the CDR3. Here the CDR3 DNA reads TGTGCCAGCAAAATCAGGGTCGACACCGGGGAGCTGTTTTTT. Amino acid sequence: CASKIRVDTGELFF.

The genes are TRBV21-1 and TRBJ2-1; the DNA was not used to check the table's D call, TRBD1. The DNA end favors TRBJ2-5, so the J call may be wrong. TRBV21-1 is a listed pseudogene. The CDR3 consists of 15 residues. DNA of the CDR3: TGTGCCAGCCGGGAACGGGACAGGGCTCGGGAGACCCAGTACTTC. Translated, it gives CASRERDRARETQYF.

The CDR3 nucleotides are TGCAGTGCTATCGGGACTAGCGGACAAGAGACCCAGTACTTC. It encodes CSAIGTSGQETQYF. The genes are TRBV20-1 and TRBJ2-5; 11 bases match TRBD2. The V segment lost 4 bases and the J segment 2 bases; nucleotides outside the gene matches: 3. Germline V gives CDR1 DFQATT, CDR2 SNEGSKA (reference sequence). This CDR3 spans 14 amino acids.

The chain employs TRBV7-2 and TRBJ2-3; D is uncertain. The CDR3 length is 13 residues. Germline CDR1 SGHTA, CDR2 FQGNSA. V was trimmed by 4 bases and J by 6 bases, leaving 11 bases between them. Here the CDR3 reads CASSSYGHDTQYF. CDR3 bases: TGTGCCAGCAGCTCCTACGGCCACGATACGCAGTATTTT.

This clonotype occurred a few times. The genes are TRBV19 and TRBJ2-1; TRBD1 matches 11 bases. There are 15 residues in the CDR3. Germline V gene data show CDR1 as LNHDA and CDR2 as SQIVND (reference sequence). The V and J ends lost 7 bases and 9 bases, in that order; junction bases with no gene match: 11. CDR3 loop: CASTLFRTGGAEQFF. The CDR3 coding sequence is TGTGCCAGTACCCTCTTCAGGACAGGGGGCGCTGAGCAGTTCTTC.

The table lists this clonotype with a few counts. The V call is TRBV3-1, the J call TRBJ1-2; weak D call: TRBD1 (6 bases). CDR1 and CDR2 (germline): LGHDT, YNNKEL (reference sequence). With 5 bases removed from V and 2 bases from J, the gap between germline ends came to 15 bases. The CDR3 sequence is 15 residues long. The CDR3 loop is CASSWSTGENYGYTF. CDR3 DNA sequence: TGTGCCAGCAGCTGGTCGACAGGCGAAAACTATGGCTACACCTTC.

This clonotype came up a few times. The chain uses TRBV7-9 and TRBJ1-2; a possible D gene is TRBD1 (6 bases). CDR3 length: 14 amino acids. Germline CDR1 SEHNR, CDR2 FQNEAQ (reference sequence). Between the trimmed V and J ends, which lost 5 bases and 0 bases, there was a span of 10 bases. CDR3 nucleotides: TGTGCCAGCAGCAAGACAGGACCTAACTATGGCTACACCTTC. Translated, it gives CASSKTGPNYGYTF.

The rearrangement uses TRBV20-1 and TRBJ2-1; possibly TRBD1 for D (5 bases). Germline V lookup: CDR1 DFQATT, CDR2 SNEGSKA (reference sequence). V lost 5 bases and J 9 bases, leaving 11 bases between the germline ends. This CDR3 contains 11 residues. Here the CDR3 reads CSALDIAEQFF. The DNA for the CDR3 is TGCAGTGCTCTGGACATCGCTGAGCAGTTCTTC.

V is TRBV20-1 and J is TRBJ2-7; no clear D. The CDR3 has 15 amino acids. V was cut by 0 bases and J by 3 bases, with 15 bases left in between. Per germline, CDR1 DFQATT and CDR2 SNEGSKA (reference sequence). The CDR3 is CSARDLLGPYYEQYF. CDR3 bases: TGCAGTGCTAGAGATCTACTGGGTCCCTACTACGAGCAGTACTTC.

The chain links TRBV6-6 to TRBJ2-5; D is ambiguous. Germline V gives CDR1 MNHNY, CDR2 SVGAGI (reference sequence). This CDR3 region has 13 residues. V was pared by 8 bases and J by 0 bases, with 10 bases between. CDR3 amino acids: CASQRLNQETQYF. CDR3 coding DNA: TGTGCCAGCCAACGACTGAACCAAGAGACCCAGTACTTC.

The CDR3 coding sequence is TGTGCCAGCAGCCCGAACAGAGTTCTGGGACAGGGCCGGGACACCTTC. It yields the protein CASSPNRVLGQGRDTF. The V call is TRBV7-8, the J call TRBJ1-2, with 9 bases aligning to TRBD1. CDR3 length: 16 residues. Germline CDR1 SGHVS, CDR2 FQNEAQ. Germline trimming cut 5 bases from V and 12 bases from J; bases unmatched to any gene: 19.

This rearrangement joins TRBV9 to TRBJ2-1; 7 bases align to TRBD2. CDR3 length: 15 residues. V lost 4 bases and J lost 7; bases outside the gene matches: 11. Germline loops: CDR1 SGDLS, CDR2 YYNGEE. CDR3 loop: CASSPWGGPGNEQFF. CDR3 coding DNA: TGTGCCAGCAGCCCCTGGGGGGGTCCGGGGAATGAGCAGTTCTTC.

The CDR3: CASRGTGGQEKLFF. The CDR3 DNA reads as TGTGCCAGCAGGGGGACAGGGGGTCAGGAAAAACTGTTTTTT. V gene TRBV7-2 combines with J gene TRBJ1-4, with 11 nucleotides matching TRBD1. Germline V CDR1 and CDR2: SGHTA, FQGNSA. This CDR3 is built from 14 residues. The junction had 5 bases not matched to a gene; V was cut back by 6 bases and J by 8 bases.

This clonotype was seen a few times. V gene TRBV11-2 combines with J gene TRBJ2-7; 8 bases map to TRBD1. Germline assignment: CDR1 SGHAT and CDR2 FQNNGV. This CDR3 region has 16 residues. Trimming took 4 bases from V and 1 from J; bases not matched to a gene: 9. DNA for the CDR3: TGTGCCAGCAGCTCAACCACCGACAGGGGATCCTACGAGCAGTACTTC. Its protein product is CASSSTTDRGSYEQYF. The variable domain in full, completed from reference TRBV11-2 and TRBJ2-7, reads EAGVAQSPRYKIIEKRQSVAFWCNPISGHATLYWYQQILGQGPKLLIQFQNNGVVDDSQLPKDRFSAERLKGVDSTLKIQPAKLEDSAVYLCASSSTTDRGSYEQYFGPGTRLTVT.

The chain recombines TRBV20-1 with TRBJ2-3, with a possible D match to TRBD1 (5 bases). V was trimmed by 4 bases and J by 1 base, leaving 15 bases between them. The germline gives CDR1 DFQATT, CDR2 SNEGSKA (reference sequence). This CDR3 comprises 15 residues. DNA of the CDR3: TGCAGTGCTACTGATAGGGGCCGGGGCACAGATACGCAGTATTTT. This translates into CSATDRGRGTDTQYF.

The chain links TRBV10-2 to TRBJ1-4; D might be TRBD1 (6 bases). Trimming took 7 bases from V and 8 from J, leaving 17 bases between them. Looked up from germline, CDR1 is WSHSY and CDR2 is SAAADI. CDR3 length: 14 residues. The CDR3 DNA reads TGCGCCAGCAAATATCCCGGGACACCCGAAAAACTGTTTTTT. It is translated as CASKYPGTPEKLFF.

This clonotype came up a few times. The V call is TRBV29-1, the J call TRBJ2-1; D is perhaps TRBD2 (5 bases). In germline, CDR1 is SQVTM, CDR2 ANQGSEA. The CDR3 is made up of 14 amino acids. Trimming took off 7 bases at V and 0 bases at J, with 13 bases between the two ends. CDR3 bases: TGCAGCGCCGCCCACCGGGGCTCCTACAATGAGCAGTTCTTC. Translation: CSAAHRGSYNEQFF.

This clonotype has more than one count but fewer than ten. The chain combines TRBV5-1 with TRBJ1-5; D ambiguous. Germline V gene data show CDR1 as SGHRS and CDR2 as YFSETQ. CDR3 length: 15 residues. Trimming left V 4 bases short and J 8 bases short, with 19 bases between. CDR3 loop: CASSPRDGSREPQHF. CDR3 DNA: TGCGCCAGCAGCCCTCGCGACGGGTCAAGAGAGCCCCAGCATTTT.

The rearrangement joins TRBV20-1 to TRBJ2-1, with D perhaps being TRBD1 or TRBD2 (6 bases each). The J call may be mistaken, given a closer DNA end match to TRBJ2-5. The CDR3 runs to 15 residues. The germline CDR1 and CDR2 sequences are DFQATT and SNEGSKA (reference sequence). The CDR3 here is CSATRGSGAGETQYF. CDR3 nucleotide sequence: TGCAGTGCTACTAGGGGGAGCGGCGCGGGGGAGACCCAGTACTTC.

This clonotype was recorded a few times. This rearrangement joins TRBV20-1 to TRBJ2-3; no clear D gene. CDR3 size: 13 residues. The germline CDR1 and CDR2 sequences are DFQATT and SNEGSKA (reference sequence). V lost 7 bases to trimming and J lost 1 base, with 12 bases between them. The CDR3 DNA is TGCAGTGTCCCAGGTGGGGGCACAGATACGCAGTATTTT. It translates to CSVPGGGTDTQYF.

The rearrangement uses TRBV21-1 and TRBJ1-1; the listed D gene, TRBD1, was not tested against the DNA. TRBV21-1 is flagged as a pseudogene. The CDR3 has 14 residues. The DNA for the CDR3 is TGTGCCAGCAGCTCCGAAGGGACCGTGAAGGAGGCTTTCTTT. It translates to CASSSEGTVKEAFF.

This rearrangement joins TRBV6-1 to TRBJ1-2, with D possibly matching TRBD1 (6 bases). Germline-derived CDR1 and CDR2 are MNHNS and SASEGT. The CDR3 spans 15 residues. Trimming cost V 5 bases and J 8 bases, with 21 bases left between them. The CDR3 sequence is CASSLQGIGLSGYTF. CDR3 coding DNA: TGTGCCAGCAGTCTACAGGGTATCGGCCTTTCCGGCTACACCTTC.